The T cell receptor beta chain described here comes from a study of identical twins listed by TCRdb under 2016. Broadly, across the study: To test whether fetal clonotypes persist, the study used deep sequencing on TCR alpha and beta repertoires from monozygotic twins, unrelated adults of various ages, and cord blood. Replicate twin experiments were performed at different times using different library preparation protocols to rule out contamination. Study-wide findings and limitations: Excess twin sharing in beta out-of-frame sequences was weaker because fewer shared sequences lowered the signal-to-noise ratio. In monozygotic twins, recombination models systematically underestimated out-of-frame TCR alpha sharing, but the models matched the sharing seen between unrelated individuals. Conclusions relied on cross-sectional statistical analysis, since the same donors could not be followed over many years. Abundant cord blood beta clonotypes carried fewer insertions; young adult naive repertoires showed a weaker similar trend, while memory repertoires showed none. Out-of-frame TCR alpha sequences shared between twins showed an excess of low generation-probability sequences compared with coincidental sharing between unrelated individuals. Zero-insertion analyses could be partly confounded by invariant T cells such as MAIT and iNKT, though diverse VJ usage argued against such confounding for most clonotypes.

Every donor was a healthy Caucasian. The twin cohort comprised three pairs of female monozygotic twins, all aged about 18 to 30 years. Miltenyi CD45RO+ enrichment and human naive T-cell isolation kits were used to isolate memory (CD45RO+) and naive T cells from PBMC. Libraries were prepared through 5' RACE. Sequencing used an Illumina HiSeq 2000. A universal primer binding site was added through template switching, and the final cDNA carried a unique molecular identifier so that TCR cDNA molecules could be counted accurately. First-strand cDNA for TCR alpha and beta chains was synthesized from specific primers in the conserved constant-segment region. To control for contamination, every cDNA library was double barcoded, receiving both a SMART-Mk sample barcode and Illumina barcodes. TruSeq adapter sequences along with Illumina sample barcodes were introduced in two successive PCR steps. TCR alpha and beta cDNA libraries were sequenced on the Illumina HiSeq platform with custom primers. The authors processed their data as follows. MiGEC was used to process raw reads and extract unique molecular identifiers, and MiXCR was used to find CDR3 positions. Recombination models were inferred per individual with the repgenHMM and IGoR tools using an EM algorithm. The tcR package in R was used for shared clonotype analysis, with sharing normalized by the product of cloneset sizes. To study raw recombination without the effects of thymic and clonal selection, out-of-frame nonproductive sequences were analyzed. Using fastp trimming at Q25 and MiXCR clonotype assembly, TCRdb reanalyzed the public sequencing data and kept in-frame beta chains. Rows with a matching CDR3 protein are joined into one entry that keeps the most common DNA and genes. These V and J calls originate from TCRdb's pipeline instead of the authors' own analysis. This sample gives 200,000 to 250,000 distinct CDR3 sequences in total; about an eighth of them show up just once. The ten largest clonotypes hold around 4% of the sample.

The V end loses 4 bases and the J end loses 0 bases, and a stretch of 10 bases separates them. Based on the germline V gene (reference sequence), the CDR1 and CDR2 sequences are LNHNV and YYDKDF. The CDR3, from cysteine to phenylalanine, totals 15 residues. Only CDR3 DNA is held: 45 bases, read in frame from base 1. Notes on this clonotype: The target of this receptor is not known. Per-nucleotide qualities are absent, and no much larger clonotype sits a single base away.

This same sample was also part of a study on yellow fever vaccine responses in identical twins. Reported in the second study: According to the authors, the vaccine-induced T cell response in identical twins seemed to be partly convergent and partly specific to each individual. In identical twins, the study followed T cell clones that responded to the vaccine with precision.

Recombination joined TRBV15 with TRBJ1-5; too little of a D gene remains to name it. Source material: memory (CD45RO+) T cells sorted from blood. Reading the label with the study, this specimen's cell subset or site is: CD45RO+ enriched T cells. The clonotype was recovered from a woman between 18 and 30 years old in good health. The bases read TGTGCCACCAGCACGGGGTATATTAGCAATCAGCCCCAGCATTTT. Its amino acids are CATSTGYISNQPQHF.